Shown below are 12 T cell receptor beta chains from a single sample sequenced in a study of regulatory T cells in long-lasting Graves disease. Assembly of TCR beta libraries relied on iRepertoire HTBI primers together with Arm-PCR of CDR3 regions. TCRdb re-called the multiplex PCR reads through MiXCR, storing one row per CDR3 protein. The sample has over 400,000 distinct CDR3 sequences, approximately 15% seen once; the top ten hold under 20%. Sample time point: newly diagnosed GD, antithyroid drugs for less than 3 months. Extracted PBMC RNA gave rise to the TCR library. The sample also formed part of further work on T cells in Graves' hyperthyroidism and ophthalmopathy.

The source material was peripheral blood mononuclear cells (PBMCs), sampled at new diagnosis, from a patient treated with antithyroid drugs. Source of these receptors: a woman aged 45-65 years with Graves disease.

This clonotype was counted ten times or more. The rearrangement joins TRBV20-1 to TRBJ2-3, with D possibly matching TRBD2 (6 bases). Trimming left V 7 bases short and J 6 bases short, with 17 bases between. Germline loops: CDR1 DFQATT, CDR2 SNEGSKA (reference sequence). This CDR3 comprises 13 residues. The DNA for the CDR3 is TGCAGTGTCTGGGGGTCCGGGAGCGATACGCAGTATTTT. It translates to CSVWGSGSDTQYF.

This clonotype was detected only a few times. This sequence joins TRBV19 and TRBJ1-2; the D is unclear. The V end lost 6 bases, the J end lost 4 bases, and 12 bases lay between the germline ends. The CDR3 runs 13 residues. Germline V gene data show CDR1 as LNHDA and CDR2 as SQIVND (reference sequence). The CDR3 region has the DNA TGTGCCAGTAGCCTACAGCGAACCTATGGCTACACCTTC. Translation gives CASSLQRTYGYTF.

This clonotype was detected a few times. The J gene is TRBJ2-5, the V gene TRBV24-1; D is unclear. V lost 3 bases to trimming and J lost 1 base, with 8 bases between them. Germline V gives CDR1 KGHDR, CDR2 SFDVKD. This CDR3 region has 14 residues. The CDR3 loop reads CATSDKVIQETQYF. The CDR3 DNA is TGTGCCACCAGTGATAAGGTGATCCAAGAGACCCAGTACTTC.

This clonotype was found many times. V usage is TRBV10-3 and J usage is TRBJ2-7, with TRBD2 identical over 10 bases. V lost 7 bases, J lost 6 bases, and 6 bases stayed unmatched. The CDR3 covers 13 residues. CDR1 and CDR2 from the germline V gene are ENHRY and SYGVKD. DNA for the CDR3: TGTGCCATCACCCCTAGCGGGAGCGTCGAGCAGTACTTC. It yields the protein CAITPSGSVEQYF.

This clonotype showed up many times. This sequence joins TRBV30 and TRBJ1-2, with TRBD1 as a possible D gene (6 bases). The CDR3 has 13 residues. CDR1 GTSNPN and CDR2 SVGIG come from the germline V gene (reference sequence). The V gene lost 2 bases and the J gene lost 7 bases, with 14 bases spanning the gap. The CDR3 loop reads CAWSTHTGLGYTF. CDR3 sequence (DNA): TGTGCCTGGAGTACACACACAGGGCTTGGCTACACCTTC.

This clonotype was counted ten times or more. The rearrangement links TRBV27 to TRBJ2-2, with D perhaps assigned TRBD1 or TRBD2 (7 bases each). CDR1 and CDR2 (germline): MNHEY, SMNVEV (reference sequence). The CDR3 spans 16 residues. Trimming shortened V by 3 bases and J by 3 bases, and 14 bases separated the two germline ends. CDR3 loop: CASSFGGTDDTGELFF. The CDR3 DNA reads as TGTGCCAGCAGTTTCGGGGGGACAGATGACACCGGGGAGCTGTTTTTT.

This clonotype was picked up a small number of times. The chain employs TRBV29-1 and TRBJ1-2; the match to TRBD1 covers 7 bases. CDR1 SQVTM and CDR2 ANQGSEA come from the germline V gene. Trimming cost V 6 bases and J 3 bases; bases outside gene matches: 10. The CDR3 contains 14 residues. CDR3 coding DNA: TGCAGCGTCCCTCAACAGGGGCCTTACTATGGCTACACCTTC. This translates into CSVPQQGPYYGYTF. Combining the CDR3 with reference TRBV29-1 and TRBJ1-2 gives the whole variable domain SAVISQKPSRDICQRGTSLTIQCQVDSQVTMMFWYRQQPGQSLTLIATANQGSEATYESGFVIDKFPISRPNLTFSTLTVSNMSPEDSSIYLCSVPQQGPYYGYTFGSGTRLTVV.

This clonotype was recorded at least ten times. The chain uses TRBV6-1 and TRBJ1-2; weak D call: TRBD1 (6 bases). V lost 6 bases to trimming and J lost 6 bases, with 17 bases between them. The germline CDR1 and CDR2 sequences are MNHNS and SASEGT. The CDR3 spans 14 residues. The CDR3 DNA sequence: TGTGCCAGCAGAGGGGGACACCACAGAAATGGCTACACCTTC. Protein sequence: CASRGGHHRNGYTF.

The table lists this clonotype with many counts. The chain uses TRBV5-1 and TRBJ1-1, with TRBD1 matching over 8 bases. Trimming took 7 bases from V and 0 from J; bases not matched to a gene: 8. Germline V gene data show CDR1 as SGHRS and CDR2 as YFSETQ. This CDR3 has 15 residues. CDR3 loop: CASAGQGALNTEAFF. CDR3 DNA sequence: TGCGCCAGCGCTGGGCAGGGGGCTTTGAACACTGAAGCTTTCTTT.

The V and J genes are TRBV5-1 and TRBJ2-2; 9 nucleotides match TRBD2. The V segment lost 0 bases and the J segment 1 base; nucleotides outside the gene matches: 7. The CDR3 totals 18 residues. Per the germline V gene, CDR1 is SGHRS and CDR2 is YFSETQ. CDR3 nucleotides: TGCGCCAGCAGCTTGGATGTTCTAGCGGGGTGGAACACCGGGGAGCTGTTTTTT. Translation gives CASSLDVLAGWNTGELFF.

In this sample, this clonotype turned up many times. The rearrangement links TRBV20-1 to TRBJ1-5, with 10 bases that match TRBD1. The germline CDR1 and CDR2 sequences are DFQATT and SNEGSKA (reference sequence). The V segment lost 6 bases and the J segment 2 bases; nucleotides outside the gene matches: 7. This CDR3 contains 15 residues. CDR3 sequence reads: CSAQTGGRGNQPQHF. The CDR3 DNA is TGCAGTGCGCAGACAGGGGGCCGGGGCAATCAGCCCCAGCATTTT.

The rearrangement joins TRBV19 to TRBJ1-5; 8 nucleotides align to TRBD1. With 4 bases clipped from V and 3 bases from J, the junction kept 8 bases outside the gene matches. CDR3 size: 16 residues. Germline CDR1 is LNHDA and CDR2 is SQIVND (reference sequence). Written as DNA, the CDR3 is TGTGCCAGTAGTAGGTCGGGACAGGAGTTCAATCAGCCCCAGCATTTT. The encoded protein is CASSRSGQEFNQPQHF.